These 23 T cell receptor beta chains were sequenced from one sample in a study of T cell responses to AZD1222 COVID-19 vaccine. Sequencing was performed with immunoSEQ multiplex PCR; in TCRdb, only in-frame clones are kept and a portion is missing. This sample has roughly 190,000 clones, with approximately 89% found just once. The specimen comprised peripheral blood, sampled 28 days after the second AZD1222 dose. The origin of the receptors is an adult who received the AZD1222 COVID-19 vaccine.

The rearrangement links TRBV7-9 to TRBJ2-7; a weak D match, TRBD1 (5 bases). The CDR3 is 12 amino acids. The ends were cut back, 6 bases at V and 3 bases at J, with 9 bases in the middle. Germline lookup yields CDR1 SEHNR and CDR2 FQNEAQ (reference sequence). For the CDR3, the DNA is TGTGCCAGCAGGCCCGACAGCTACGAGCAGTACTTC. This codes for CASRPDSYEQYF.

The chain is built from TRBV19 and TRBJ1-3; 7 positions agree with TRBD1. The length of the CDR3 is 16 residues. V was clipped by 10 bases and J by 1 base; unmatched bases: 13. The V gene's germline CDR1 is LNHDA and CDR2 SQIVND (reference sequence). Here the CDR3 reads CATREGNRGSGNTIYF. CDR3 in DNA: TGTGCCACCCGAGAAGGGAACAGGGGTTCTGGAAACACCATATATTTT.

The chain links TRBV27 to TRBJ2-1, with D possibly being TRBD1 (5 bases). Trimming removed 5 bases from V and 5 bases from J, with 10 bases in between. Germline V gives CDR1 MNHEY, CDR2 SMNVEV (reference sequence). This CDR3 is 13 amino acids long. The CDR3 sequence: CASSIRQNNEQFF. CDR3 coding DNA: TGTGCCAGCAGTATCCGACAGAACAATGAGCAGTTCTTC.

This clone showed up just once. CDR3 in DNA: TGTGCCAGCAGCTTATTCCGGGACAACACCGGGGAGCTGTTTTTT. Its translation is CASSLFRDNTGELFF. The chain recombines TRBV7-2 with TRBJ2-2; D possibly uses TRBD1 or TRBD2 (5 bases each). The CDR3 totals 15 residues. Trimming removed 2 bases from V and 2 bases from J, with 9 bases in between. Germline assignment: CDR1 SGHTA and CDR2 FQGNSA.

This clone showed up just a few times. The gene calls are TRBV2 and TRBJ2-5; D possibly corresponds to TRBD2 (5 bases). The CDR3 loop spans 15 amino acids. Trimming left V 7 bases short and J 1 base short, with 16 bases between. CDR1 and CDR2 from the germline V gene are SNHLY and FYNNEI. This chain's CDR3 is CASNLVSSGQETQYF. The CDR3 DNA reads TGTGCCAGCAACTTGGTTTCGAGCGGCCAAGAGACCCAGTACTTC.

The rearrangement joins TRBV30 to TRBJ1-2; 7 nucleotides agree with TRBD1. The CDR3 runs to 13 residues. Germline-derived CDR1 and CDR2 are GTSNPN and SVGIG (reference sequence). V lost 3 bases and J lost 2; bases outside the gene matches: 3. The CDR3 spells CAWSLDRNYGYTF. As DNA, the CDR3 is TGTGCCTGGAGCTTGGACAGGAACTATGGCTACACCTTC.

This chain uses TRBV29-1 with TRBJ2-1, with 10 bases aligning to TRBD1. Looked up from germline, CDR1 is SQVTM and CDR2 is ANQGSEA. The V gene end was trimmed by 5 bases and the J gene end by 9 bases; junction bases not matched to a gene: 13. The CDR3 is made up of 15 amino acids. Written as DNA, the CDR3 is TGCAGCGTTTCCCCTGGGACAGGGGCTGCGGGTGAGCAGTTCTTC. This codes for CSVSPGTGAAGEQFF.

This chain connects TRBV6-5 to TRBJ1-2; TRBD1 matches at 11 bases. CDR1 is MNHEY and CDR2 is SVGAGI in the germline V gene. V shed 4 bases, J shed 8 bases, and the junction held 12 bases outside the gene matches. The CDR3 totals 16 residues. CDR3: CASSFTRTGGAEGYTF. CDR3 DNA: TGTGCCAGCAGTTTCACCAGGACAGGGGGCGCAGAAGGCTACACCTTC.

The chain employs TRBV5-1 and TRBJ2-2; 7 nucleotides agree with TRBD2. CDR3 length: 15 residues. Germline lookup yields CDR1 SGHRS and CDR2 YFSETQ. The trim removed 0 bases at V and 5 bases at J, leaving 4 bases unmatched. The CDR3 loop reads CASSLVAGATGELFF. Written as DNA, the CDR3 is TGCGCCAGCAGCTTGGTGGCGGGAGCTACCGGGGAGCTGTTTTTT.

This clone showed up just once. This CDR3 reads CASSWSDRMNTEAFF. CDR3 DNA: TGCGCCAGCAGTTGGTCGGATCGCATGAACACTGAAGCTTTCTTT. The chain carries TRBV5-1 and TRBJ1-1; D is uncertain. CDR3 length: 15 amino acids. The V gene lost 5 bases and the J gene lost 0 bases, with 14 bases spanning the gap. CDR1 is SGHRS and CDR2 is YFSETQ in the germline V gene.

The genes are TRBV28 and TRBJ1-2, with D unclear. The germline V gene encodes CDR1 MDHEN and CDR2 SYDVKM. The CDR3 is 12 residues long. Trimming left V 8 bases short and J 10 bases short, with 17 bases between. In DNA, the CDR3 is TGTGCCAGCCGGTCGGAGGGAGTGGACTACACCTTC. This translates into CASRSEGVDYTF.

This chain joins TRBV3-1 (or the pseudogene TRBV3-2) and TRBJ2-3; 9 nucleotides align to TRBD2. This CDR3 is 18 amino acids long. Trimming cost V 0 bases and J 3 bases; bases outside gene matches: 10. The germline V gene encodes CDR1 LGHDT and CDR2 YNNKEL (reference sequence). Here the CDR3 reads CASSQEGHSGSWTDTQYF. The CDR3, as DNA: TGTGCCAGCAGCCAAGAGGGGCATAGCGGGAGTTGGACAGATACGCAGTATTTT.

V gene TRBV24-1 combines with J gene TRBJ2-7, with 13 bases aligning to TRBD2. The CDR3 is 17 residues long. Unmatched junction bases numbered 8, after V lost 2 bases and J lost 5 bases. Germline-derived CDR1 and CDR2 are KGHDR and SFDVKD. The CDR3 sequence: CATSDSGLAGSLHEQYF. CDR3 bases: TGTGCCACCAGTGATTCGGGACTAGCGGGAAGCCTGCACGAGCAGTACTTC.

The gene calls are TRBV27 and TRBJ2-1; the D call may be TRBD1 or TRBD2 (5 bases each). The CDR3 spans 16 residues. Trimming pared 7 bases from V and 7 bases from J, leaving 23 bases between. The germline V gene encodes CDR1 MNHEY and CDR2 SMNVEV (reference sequence). The chain's CDR3 is CASKRGGTYPSNEQFF. The CDR3 nucleotides are TGTGCCAGCAAACGGGGCGGAACGTACCCTAGTAATGAGCAGTTCTTC.

V and J are TRBV19 and TRBJ2-7; TRBD1 matches 9 bases. The trim removed 6 bases at V and 1 base at J, leaving 7 bases unmatched. CDR1 is LNHDA, CDR2 SQIVND, per germline (reference sequence). The CDR3 has 15 amino acids. In DNA form, the CDR3 reads TGTGCCAGTAGCAAAAACAGGGGGCGTTCCTACGAGCAGTACTTC. Translated, it gives CASSKNRGRSYEQYF.

V gene TRBV2 combines with J gene TRBJ2-2, with TRBD2 matching 13 bases. There are 18 residues in the CDR3. V lost 6 bases, J lost 5 bases, and 12 bases stayed unmatched. CDR1 is SNHLY and CDR2 is FYNNEI in the germline V gene. DNA for the CDR3: TGTGCCAGCAGGGTCCCCCCGGGACTAGCGGGAAAAACCGGGGAGCTGTTTTTT. This codes for CASRVPPGLAGKTGELFF.

The gene calls are TRBV7-9 and TRBJ1-2, with 7 bases aligning to TRBD1. CDR1 is SEHNR, CDR2 FQNEAQ, per germline (reference sequence). There are 15 residues in the CDR3. Germline trimming cut 4 bases from V and 4 bases from J; bases unmatched to any gene: 9. CDR3 residues: CASSSPDRRGYGYTF. CDR3 nucleotides: TGTGCCAGCAGCTCCCCGGACAGGAGGGGCTATGGCTACACCTTC.

V gene TRBV4-3 combines with J gene TRBJ2-3, with D possibly TRBD1 on 5 matching bases. Between the trimmed V and J ends, which lost 0 bases and 3 bases, there was a span of 10 bases. The germline V gene has CDR1 LGHNA and CDR2 YSLEER. The CDR3 runs to 15 residues. CDR3 residues: CASSQENPGTDTQYF. CDR3 DNA sequence: TGCGCCAGCAGCCAAGAGAACCCAGGGACAGATACGCAGTATTTT.

The rearrangement joins TRBV27 to TRBJ1-5; possible D gene TRBD1, 5 bases. The CDR3 runs 12 residues. With 3 bases removed from V and 9 bases from J, the gap between germline ends came to 9 bases. CDR1 and CDR2 from the germline V gene are MNHEY and SMNVEV (reference sequence). The CDR3 region has the DNA TGTGCCAGCAGTTTTCGGGGGAGGCCCCAGCATTTT. It specifies CASSFRGRPQHF.

CDR3 in DNA: TGTGCCAGCAGCTTAGTAACTCCGCTAGGCTATGGCTACACCTTC. It is translated as CASSLVTPLGYGYTF. This chain connects TRBV7-2 to TRBJ1-2; D is unclear. The CDR3 sequence is 15 residues long. Per the germline V gene, CDR1 is SGHTA and CDR2 is FQGNSA. The V end was cut by 1 base, the J end by 4 bases, with 13 bases between.

This chain links TRBV7-6 with TRBJ1-5, with TRBD1 matching 8 bases. CDR3 length equals 21 residues. From germline, CDR1 is SGHVS and CDR2 FNYEAQ. Unmatched junction bases numbered 30, after V lost 5 bases and J lost 9 bases. CDR3 DNA sequence: TGTGCCAGCAGCCCGGGGTTCGGGACAGGTCAGGATATCAAATCAGGGAGGCCCCAGCATTTT. Amino acid sequence: CASSPGFGTGQDIKSGRPQHF.

This clone was observed a handful of times. The chain recombines TRBV7-2 with TRBJ2-7; the D gene is possibly TRBD2 (6 bases). The CDR3 loop spans 14 amino acids. CDR1 is SGHTA and CDR2 is FQGNSA in the germline V gene. V was clipped by 7 bases and J by 1 base, with 14 bases between them. The CDR3 region is CASTLDAGSYEQYF. DNA of the CDR3: TGTGCCAGCACCCTTGACGCGGGATCCTACGAGCAGTACTTC.

CDR3 bases: TGTGCCAGCAGCCCGGACAGGGTCCCCTATGGCTACACCTTC. The encoded protein is CASSPDRVPYGYTF. The chain carries TRBV14 and TRBJ1-2; 8 nucleotides match TRBD1. The CDR3 covers 14 residues. After removal of 4 bases from V and 4 bases from J, the junction contained 5 bases not matched to a gene. Germline CDR1 SGHDN, CDR2 FVKESK.